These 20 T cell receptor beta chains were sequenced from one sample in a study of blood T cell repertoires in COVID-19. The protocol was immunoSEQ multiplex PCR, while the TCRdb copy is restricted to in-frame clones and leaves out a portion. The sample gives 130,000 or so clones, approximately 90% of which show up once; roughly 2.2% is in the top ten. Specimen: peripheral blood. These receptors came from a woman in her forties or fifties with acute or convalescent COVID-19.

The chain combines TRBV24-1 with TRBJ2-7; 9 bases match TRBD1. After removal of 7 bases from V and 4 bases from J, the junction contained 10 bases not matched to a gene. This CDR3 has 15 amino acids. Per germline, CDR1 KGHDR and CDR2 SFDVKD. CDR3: CATSAAGQGLYEQYF. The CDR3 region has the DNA TGTGCCACCAGCGCCGCGGGACAGGGACTTTACGAGCAGTACTTC.

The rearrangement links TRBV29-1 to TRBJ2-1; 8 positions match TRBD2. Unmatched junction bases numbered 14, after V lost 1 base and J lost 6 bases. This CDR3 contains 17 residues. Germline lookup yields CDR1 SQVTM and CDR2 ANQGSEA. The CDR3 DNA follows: TGCAGCGTTGAAGTTCCCGCCGGGGCGGGAGGAAGCAATGAGCAGTTCTTC. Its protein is CSVEVPAGAGGSNEQFF.

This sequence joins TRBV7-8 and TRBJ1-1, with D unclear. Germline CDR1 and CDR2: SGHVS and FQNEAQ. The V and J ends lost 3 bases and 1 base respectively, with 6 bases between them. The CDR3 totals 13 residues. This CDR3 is CASSFQWNTEAFF. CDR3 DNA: TGTGCCAGCAGCTTTCAGTGGAACACTGAAGCTTTCTTT. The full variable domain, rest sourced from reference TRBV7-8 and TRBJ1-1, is GAGVSQSPRYKVAKRGQDVALRCDPISGHVSLFWYQQALGQGPEFLTYFQNEAQLDKSGLPSDRFFAERPEGSVSTLKIQRTQQEDSAVYLCASSFQWNTEAFFGQGTRLTVV.

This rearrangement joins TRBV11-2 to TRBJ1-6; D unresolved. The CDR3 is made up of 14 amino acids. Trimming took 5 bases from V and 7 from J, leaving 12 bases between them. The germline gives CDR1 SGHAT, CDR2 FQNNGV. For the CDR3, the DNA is TGTGCCAGCAGCGCCCGGGTTTCGAATTCACCCCTCCACTTT. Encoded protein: CASSARVSNSPLHF. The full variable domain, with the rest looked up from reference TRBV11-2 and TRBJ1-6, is EAGVAQSPRYKIIEKRQSVAFWCNPISGHATLYWYQQILGQGPKLLIQFQNNGVVDDSQLPKDRFSAERLKGVDSTLKIQPAKLEDSAVYLCASSARVSNSPLHFGNGTRLTVT.

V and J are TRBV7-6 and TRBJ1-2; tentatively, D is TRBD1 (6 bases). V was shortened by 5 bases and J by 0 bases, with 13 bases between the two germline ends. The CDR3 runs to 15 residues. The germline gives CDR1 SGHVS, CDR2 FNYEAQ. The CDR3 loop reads CASSPGGGTNYGYTF. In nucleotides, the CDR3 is TGTGCCAGCAGCCCCGGGGGGGGCACTAACTATGGCTACACCTTC.

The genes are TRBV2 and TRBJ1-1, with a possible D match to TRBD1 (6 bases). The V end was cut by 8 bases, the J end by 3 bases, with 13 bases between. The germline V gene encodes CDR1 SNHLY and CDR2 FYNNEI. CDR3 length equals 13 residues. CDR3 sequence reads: CASGRDTDTEAFF. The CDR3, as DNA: TGTGCCAGCGGCCGGGACACGGACACTGAAGCTTTCTTT.

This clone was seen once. The DNA of the CDR3 is TGTGCCAGCAGCGAGAACTCCTATGGCTACACCTTC. It yields the protein CASSENSYGYTF. The V call is TRBV6-1, the J call TRBJ1-2; D is undetermined. Between the trimmed V and J ends, which lost 6 bases and 4 bases, there was a span of 9 bases. Germline CDR1 MNHNS, CDR2 SASEGT. This CDR3 spans 12 amino acids.

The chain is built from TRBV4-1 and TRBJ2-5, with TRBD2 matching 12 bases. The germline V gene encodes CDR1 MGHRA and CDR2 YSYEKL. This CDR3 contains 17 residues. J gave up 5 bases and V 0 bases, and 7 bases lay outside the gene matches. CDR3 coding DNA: TGCGCCAGCAGCCAAGAAGCTAGCGGGGGGGCCCGCGAGACCCAGTACTTC. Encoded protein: CASSQEASGGARETQYF.

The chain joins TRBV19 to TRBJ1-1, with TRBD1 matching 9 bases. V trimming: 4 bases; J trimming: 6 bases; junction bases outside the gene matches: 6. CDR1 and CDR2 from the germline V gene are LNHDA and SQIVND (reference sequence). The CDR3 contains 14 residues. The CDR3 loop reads CASSTDRGGAEAFF. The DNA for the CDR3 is TGTGCCAGTAGTACGGACAGGGGAGGGGCTGAAGCTTTCTTT.

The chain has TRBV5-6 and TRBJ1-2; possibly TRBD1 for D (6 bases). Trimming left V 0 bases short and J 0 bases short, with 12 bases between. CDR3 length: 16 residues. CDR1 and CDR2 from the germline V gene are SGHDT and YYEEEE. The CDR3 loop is CASSLAGGRANYGYTF. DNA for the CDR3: TGTGCCAGCAGCTTGGCCGGGGGGCGCGCTAACTATGGCTACACCTTC. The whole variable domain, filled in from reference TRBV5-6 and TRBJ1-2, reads DAGVTQSPTHLIKTRGQQVTLRCSPKSGHDTVSWYQQALGQGPQFIFQYYEEEERQRGNFPDRFSGHQFPNYSSELNVNALLLGDSALYLCASSLAGGRANYGYTFGSGTRLTVV.

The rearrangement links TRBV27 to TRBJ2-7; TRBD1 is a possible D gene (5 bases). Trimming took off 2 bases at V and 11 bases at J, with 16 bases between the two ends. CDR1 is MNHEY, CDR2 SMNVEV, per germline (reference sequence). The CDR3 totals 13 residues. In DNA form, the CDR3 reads TGTGCCAGCAGTTTAGGGCAGGGAAAGGACAAGTACTTC. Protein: CASSLGQGKDKYF.

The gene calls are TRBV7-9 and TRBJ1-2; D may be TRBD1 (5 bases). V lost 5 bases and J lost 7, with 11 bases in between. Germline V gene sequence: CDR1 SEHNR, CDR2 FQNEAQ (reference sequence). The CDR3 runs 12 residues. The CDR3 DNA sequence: TGTGCCAGCAGCACCGGTGGGGCTGGCTACACCTTC. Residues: CASSTGGAGYTF.

Here the CDR3 DNA reads TGTGCCAGCAGTTACCGACTTGATCAGCCCCAGCATTTT. This gives the protein CASSYRLDQPQHF. The rearrangement joins TRBV6-5 to TRBJ1-5; D unresolved. Germline V gene sequence: CDR1 MNHEY, CDR2 SVGAGI. The V end was cut by 2 bases, the J end by 5 bases, with 7 bases between. This CDR3 has 13 residues.

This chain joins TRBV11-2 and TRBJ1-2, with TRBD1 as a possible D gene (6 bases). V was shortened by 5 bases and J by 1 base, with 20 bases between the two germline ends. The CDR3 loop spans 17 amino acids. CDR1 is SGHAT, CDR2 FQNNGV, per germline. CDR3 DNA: TGTGCCAGCAGCCCCACCCCAAGCAGGGGTGATAACTATGGCTACACCTTC. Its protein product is CASSPTPSRGDNYGYTF.

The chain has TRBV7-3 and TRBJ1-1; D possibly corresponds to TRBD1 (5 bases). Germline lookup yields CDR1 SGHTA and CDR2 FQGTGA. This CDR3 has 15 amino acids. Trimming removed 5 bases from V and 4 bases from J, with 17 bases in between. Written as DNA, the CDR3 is TGTGCCAGCAGCCTCCAAGGGGCTTTTGCCACTGAAGCTTTCTTT. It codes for CASSLQGAFATEAFF. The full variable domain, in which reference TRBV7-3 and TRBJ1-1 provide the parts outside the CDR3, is GAGVSQTPSNKVTEKGKYVELRCDPISGHTALYWYRQSLGQGPEFLIYFQGTGAADDSGLPNDRFFAVRPEGSVSTLKIQRTERGDSAVYLCASSLQGAFATEAFFGQGTRLTVV.

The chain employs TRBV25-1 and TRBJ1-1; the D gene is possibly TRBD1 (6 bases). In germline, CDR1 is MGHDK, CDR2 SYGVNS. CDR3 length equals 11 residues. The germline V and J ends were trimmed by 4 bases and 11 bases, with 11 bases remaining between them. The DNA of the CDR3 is TGTGCCAGCAGTGGACAGGTGGTCGCTTTCTTT. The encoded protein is CASSGQVVAFF.

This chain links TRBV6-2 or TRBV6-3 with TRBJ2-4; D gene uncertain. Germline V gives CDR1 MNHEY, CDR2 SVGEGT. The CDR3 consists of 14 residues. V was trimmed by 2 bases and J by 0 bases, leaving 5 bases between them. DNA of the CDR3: TGTGCCAGCAGTTACGACAAAGCCAAAAACATTCAGTACTTC. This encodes CASSYDKAKNIQYF.

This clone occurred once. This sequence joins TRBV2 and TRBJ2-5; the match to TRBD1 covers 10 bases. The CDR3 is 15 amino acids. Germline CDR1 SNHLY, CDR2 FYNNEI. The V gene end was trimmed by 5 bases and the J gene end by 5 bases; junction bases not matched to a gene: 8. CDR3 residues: CASSRPGQGYETQYF. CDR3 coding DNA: TGTGCCAGCAGTCGTCCGGGACAGGGGTACGAGACCCAGTACTTC.

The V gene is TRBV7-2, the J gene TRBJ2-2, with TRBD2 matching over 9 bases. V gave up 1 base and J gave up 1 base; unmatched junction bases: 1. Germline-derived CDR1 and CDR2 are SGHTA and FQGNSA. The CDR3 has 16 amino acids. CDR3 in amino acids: CASSLELAGNTGELFF. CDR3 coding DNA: TGTGCCAGCAGCTTAGAACTAGCGGGGAACACCGGGGAGCTGTTTTTT.

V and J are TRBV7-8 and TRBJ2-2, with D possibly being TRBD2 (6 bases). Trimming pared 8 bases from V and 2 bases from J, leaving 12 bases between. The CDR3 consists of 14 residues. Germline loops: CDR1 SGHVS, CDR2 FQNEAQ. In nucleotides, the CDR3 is TGTGCCAGCTCCTGGCGGGGTAACACCGGGGAGCTGTTTTTT. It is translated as CASSWRGNTGELFF. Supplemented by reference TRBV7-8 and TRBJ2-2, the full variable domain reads GAGVSQSPRYKVAKRGQDVALRCDPISGHVSLFWYQQALGQGPEFLTYFQNEAQLDKSGLPSDRFFAERPEGSVSTLKIQRTQQEDSAVYLCASSWRGNTGELFFGEGSRLTVL.